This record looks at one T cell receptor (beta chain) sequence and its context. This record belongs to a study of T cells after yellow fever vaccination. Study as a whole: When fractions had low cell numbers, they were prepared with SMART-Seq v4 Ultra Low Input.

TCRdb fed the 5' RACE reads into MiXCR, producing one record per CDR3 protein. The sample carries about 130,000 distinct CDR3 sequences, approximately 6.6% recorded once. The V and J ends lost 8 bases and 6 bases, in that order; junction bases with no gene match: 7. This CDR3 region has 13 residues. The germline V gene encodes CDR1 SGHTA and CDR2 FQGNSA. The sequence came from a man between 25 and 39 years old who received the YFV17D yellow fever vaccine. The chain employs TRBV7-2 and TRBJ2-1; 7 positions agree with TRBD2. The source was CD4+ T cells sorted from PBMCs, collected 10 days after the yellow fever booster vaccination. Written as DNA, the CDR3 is TGTGCCAGCCTCCGGGGAGGGTTCAATGAGCAGTTCTTC. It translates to CASLRGGFNEQFF.